Following are 16 T cell receptor beta chains from one sample sequenced in a study of T cell responses to AZD1222 COVID-19 vaccine. Using immunoSEQ multiplex PCR, the repertoire was profiled, and TCRdb retains in-frame clones only, with some absent. The sample has 210,000 or so clones; just over 90% are singletons. The sample in question was peripheral blood, obtained on day 0 of MenACWY control vaccination. These receptors all stem from an adult in good health.

CDR3 DNA sequence: TGTGCCAGCAGCCAACCGGGACTATCAGATACGCAGTATTTT. This codes for CASSQPGLSDTQYF. The J gene is TRBJ2-3, the V gene TRBV7-2; 7 nucleotides agree with TRBD2. Trimming removed 5 bases from V and 4 bases from J; junction bases left unmatched: 6. Germline CDR1 is SGHTA and CDR2 is FQGNSA. The CDR3 runs to 14 residues. The full variable domain, with the rest looked up from reference TRBV7-2 and TRBJ2-3, is GAGVSQSPSNKVTEKGKDVELRCDPISGHTALYWYRQSLGQGLEFLIYFQGNSAPDKSGLPSDRFSAERTGGSVSTLTIQRTQQEDSAVYLCASSQPGLSDTQYFGPGTRLTVL.

CDR3 loop: CASSQASGAVRSPLHF. The CDR3, as DNA: TGTGCCAGCAGCCAAGCAAGTGGGGCTGTTCGTTCACCCCTCCACTTT. The chain employs TRBV3-1 (or the pseudogene TRBV3-2) and TRBJ1-6; a weak D match, TRBD1 (5 bases). The CDR3 length is 16 residues. The germline CDR1 and CDR2 sequences are LGHDT and YNNKEL (reference sequence). V lost 1 base to trimming and J lost 9 bases, with 16 bases between them.

The rearrangement links TRBV18 to TRBJ1-2; 11 nucleotides agree with TRBD1. The V and J ends lost 3 bases and 8 bases, in that order; junction bases with no gene match: 8. The CDR3 extends over 15 amino acids. Germline V gene lookup returns CDR1 KGHSH and CDR2 LQKENI. The CDR3 loop reads CASSPRTGGDSGYTF. The CDR3 nucleotides are TGTGCCAGCTCACCCCGGACAGGGGGCGATTCGGGCTACACCTTC. Using reference TRBV18 and TRBJ1-2 for the parts outside the CDR3, the full variable domain is NAGVMQNPRHLVRRRGQEARLRCSPMKGHSHVYWYRQLPEEGLKFMVYLQKENIIDESGMPKERFSAEFPKEGPSILRIQQVVRGDSAAYFCASSPRTGGDSGYTFGSGTRLTVV.

The genes are TRBV18 and TRBJ1-1; no definite D call. The V gene lost 2 bases and the J gene lost 5 bases, with 6 bases spanning the gap. There are 12 residues in the CDR3. Germline V gene sequence: CDR1 KGHSH, CDR2 LQKENI. The DNA of the CDR3 is TGTGCCAGCTCACCAGCGGGGACTGAAGCTTTCTTT. Translated: CASSPAGTEAFF. The full variable domain, rest sourced from reference TRBV18 and TRBJ1-1, is NAGVMQNPRHLVRRRGQEARLRCSPMKGHSHVYWYRQLPEEGLKFMVYLQKENIIDESGMPKERFSAEFPKEGPSILRIQQVVRGDSAAYFCASSPAGTEAFFGQGTRLTVV.

This chain uses TRBV7-2 with TRBJ1-1; 8 nucleotides match TRBD1. After removal of 1 base from V and 7 bases from J, the junction contained 2 bases not matched to a gene. This CDR3 spans 13 amino acids. Germline V CDR1 and CDR2: SGHTA, FQGNSA. CDR3 sequence (DNA): TGTGCCAGCAGCTTAGATGGACAGGGTGAAGCTTTCTTT. It yields the protein CASSLDGQGEAFF.

The rearrangement links TRBV7-2 to TRBJ1-4; possible D gene TRBD1, 5 bases. Germline V CDR1 and CDR2: SGHTA, FQGNSA. This CDR3 has 14 residues. Trimming removed 0 bases from V and 13 bases from J, with 15 bases in between. The CDR3 here is CASSLALGGGGLFF. CDR3 nucleotides: TGTGCCAGCAGCTTAGCGCTCGGGGGGGGTGGACTGTTTTTT.

This sequence joins TRBV9 and TRBJ1-3, with D uncertain. The CDR3 covers 16 residues. Between the trimmed V and J ends, which lost 0 bases and 3 bases, there was a span of 13 bases. Per germline, CDR1 SGDLS and CDR2 YYNGEE. The CDR3 nucleotides are TGTGCCAGCAGCGTAGCTCCCGAGGCCTTTGGAAACACCATATATTTT. Its translation is CASSVAPEAFGNTIYF.

Comments on this clone: Other nucleotide sequences from this sample produce the same CDR3. This sequence joins TRBV6-5 and TRBJ1-6; D unclear. V lost 0 bases and J 4 bases, leaving 1 base between the germline ends. The CDR3 is 13 residues long. Germline CDR1 and CDR2: MNHEY and SVGAGI. CDR3 nucleotides: TGTGCCAGCAGTTACTCTTATAATTCACCCCTCCACTTT. Its protein is CASSYSYNSPLHF.

As regards this clone: Within the sample, other DNA sequences also encode this same CDR3. CDR3: CASSQVDTNTEAFF. As DNA, the CDR3 is TGTGCCAGCAGCCAAGTCGACACGAACACTGAAGCTTTCTTT. The chain joins TRBV3-1 (or the pseudogene TRBV3-2) to TRBJ1-1, with no clear D. The CDR3 contains 14 residues. The V end was cut by 1 base, the J end by 1 base, with 7 bases between. Germline loops: CDR1 LGHDT, CDR2 YNNKEL (reference sequence).

The chain has TRBV18 and TRBJ1-2; D uncertain. V was shortened by 0 bases and J by 4 bases, with 12 bases between the two germline ends. Germline V gene data show CDR1 as KGHSH and CDR2 as LQKENI. CDR3 size: 15 residues. For the CDR3, the DNA is TGTGCCAGCTCACCACCTTCGGTGGGAGTCTATGGCTACACCTTC. Residues: CASSPPSVGVYGYTF.

This clone appeared once. The chain uses TRBV5-4 and TRBJ2-1, with TRBD2 matching over 9 bases. V was pared by 3 bases and J by 6 bases, with 7 bases of the junction left unmatched. There are 15 residues in the CDR3. Looked up from germline, CDR1 is SGHNT and CDR2 is YYREEE (reference sequence). In DNA, the CDR3 is TGTGCCAGCAGCTCCGGGACTAGCTTTGGCAATGAGCAGTTCTTC. Its protein is CASSSGTSFGNEQFF.

The chain recombines TRBV6-6 with TRBJ2-7; TRBD1 is a possible D gene (8 bases). The CDR3 has 15 amino acids. Germline V gene data show CDR1 as MNHNY and CDR2 as SVGAGI (reference sequence). Trimming removed 6 bases at V and 5 bases at J, with 20 bases between. DNA for the CDR3: TGTGCCAGCAGGACGACAGGGGAGGGTGTTGACGAGCAGTACTTC. It codes for CASRTTGEGVDEQYF.

The V call is TRBV5-1, the J call TRBJ1-6, with 7 nucleotides matching TRBD1. CDR3 length: 15 amino acids. Germline CDR1 SGHRS, CDR2 YFSETQ. V shed 4 bases, J shed 7 bases, and the junction held 8 bases outside the gene matches. Here the CDR3 DNA reads TGCGCCAGCAGCCTGATAGACAGGGCAAATTCACCCCTCCACTTT. Protein sequence: CASSLIDRANSPLHF.

The rearrangement joins TRBV5-5 to TRBJ2-7; D tentatively fits TRBD1 or TRBD2 (5 bases each). The CDR3 is 17 amino acids. Germline V gene sequence: CDR1 SGHKS, CDR2 YYEKEE (reference sequence). Trimming took 0 bases from V and 0 from J, leaving 16 bases between them. The DNA of the CDR3 is TGTGCCAGCAGCTTGGGGGTTCTGGGACCCAGCTCCTACGAGCAGTACTTC. It codes for CASSLGVLGPSSYEQYF.

The rearrangement links TRBV5-5 to TRBJ1-2; 8 bases line up with TRBD1. Trimming at V came to 4 bases and at J to 2 bases, leaving 10 bases not matched to a gene. Germline V gene data show CDR1 as SGHKS and CDR2 as YYEKEE (reference sequence). The CDR3 consists of 16 residues. In DNA form, the CDR3 reads TGTGCCAGCAGCAGCCGTTGGGGGACAGGCAACTATGGCTACACCTTC. It translates to CASSSRWGTGNYGYTF.

The chain combines TRBV5-6 with TRBJ2-5, with D hard to call. V lost 4 bases and J 6 bases, leaving 7 bases between the germline ends. Germline V lookup: CDR1 SGHDT, CDR2 YYEEEE. The CDR3 runs 11 residues. CDR3 sequence reads: CASSRTQTQYF. The CDR3 nucleotides are TGTGCCAGCAGCCGCACGCAGACCCAGTACTTC.